The TCR beta chain described here comes from a study of PD-1 blockade in classical Hodgkin lymphoma. This table comes from immunoSEQ multiplex PCR, and its TCRdb copy is limited to in-frame clones, with some not included. The sample includes about 21,000 clones, 68% of them seen just once. This CDR3 is built from 13 residues. Germline lookup yields CDR1 GTSNPN and CDR2 SVGIG (reference sequence). Trimming removed 5 bases at V and 7 bases at J, with 17 bases between. Every one of the patients relapsed after autologous stem cell transplantation (brentuximab vedotin exposure was variable). This TCR came from a human donor with classical Hodgkin lymphoma. This chain links TRBV30 with TRBJ2-5, with D tentatively TRBD2 (5 bases). The specimen was peripheral blood mononuclear cells (PBMCs), collected at baseline. The CDR3 here is CAWANSGRATQYF. CDR3 nucleotide sequence: TGTGCCTGGGCGAACAGCGGACGGGCGACCCAGTACTTC.